This TCR beta chain is drawn from a study of cytomegalovirus exposure and HLA in healthy donors. General study findings and limits: Cytomegalovirus association was assigned to around 150 TCR beta chains.

About this clone itself: What it recognizes is unknown.

Separation from the roughly 670-subject first cohort characterized the roughly 130-subject validation cohort, to which the donors belonged. The table came from immunoSEQ multiplex PCR; TCRdb's copy has only in-frame clones and leaves some out. The data contain 100,000 to 150,000 clones, roughly 83% of them seen just once; the ten biggest clones take up approximately 4.9%. This receptor was taken from a man in his late teens or twenties in good health and CMV-seronegative. The material sequenced was PBMCs.

The CDR3 bases are TGTGCCAGCTCACCAGAGGACTCCCTCTACGAGCAGTACTTC. Translated: CASSPEDSLYEQYF. The chain has TRBV18 and TRBJ2-7; a weak D match, TRBD2 (5 bases). Trimming shortened V by 2 bases and J by 3 bases, and 11 bases separated the two germline ends. Germline V gene lookup returns CDR1 KGHSH and CDR2 LQKENI. This CDR3 has 14 residues. The variable domain in full, with the rest retrieved from reference TRBV18 and TRBJ2-7, is NAGVMQNPRHLVRRRGQEARLRCSPMKGHSHVYWYRQLPEEGLKFMVYLQKENIIDESGMPKERFSAEFPKEGPSILRIQQVVRGDSAAYFCASSPEDSLYEQYFGPGTRLTVT.